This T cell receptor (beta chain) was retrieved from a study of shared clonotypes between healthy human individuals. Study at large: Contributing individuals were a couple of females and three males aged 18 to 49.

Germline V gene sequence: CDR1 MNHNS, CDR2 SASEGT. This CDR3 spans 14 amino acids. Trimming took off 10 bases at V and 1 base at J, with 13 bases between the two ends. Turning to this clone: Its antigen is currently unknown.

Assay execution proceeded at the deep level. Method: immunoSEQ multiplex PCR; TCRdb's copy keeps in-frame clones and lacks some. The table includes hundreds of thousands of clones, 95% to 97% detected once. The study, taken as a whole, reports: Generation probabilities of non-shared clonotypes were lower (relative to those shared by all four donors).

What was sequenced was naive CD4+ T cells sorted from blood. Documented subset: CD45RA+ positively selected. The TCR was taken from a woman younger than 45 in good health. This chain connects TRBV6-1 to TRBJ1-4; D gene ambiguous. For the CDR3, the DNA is TGTGCCACCGTCGGGTTGAGAACTAATGAAAAACTGTTTTTT. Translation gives CATVGLRTNEKLFF.